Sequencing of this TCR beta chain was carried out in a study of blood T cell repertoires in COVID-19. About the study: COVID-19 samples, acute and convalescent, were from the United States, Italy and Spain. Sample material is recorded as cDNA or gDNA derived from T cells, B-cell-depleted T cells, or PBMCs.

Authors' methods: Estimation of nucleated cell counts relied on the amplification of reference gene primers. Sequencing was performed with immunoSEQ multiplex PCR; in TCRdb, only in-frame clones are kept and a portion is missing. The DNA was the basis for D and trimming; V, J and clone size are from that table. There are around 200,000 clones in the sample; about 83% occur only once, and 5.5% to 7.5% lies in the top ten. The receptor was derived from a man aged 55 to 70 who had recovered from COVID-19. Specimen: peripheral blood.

CDR3 in amino acids: CAWRGRTEAFF. CDR3 nucleotide sequence: TGTGCCTGGAGGGGGCGGACTGAAGCTTTCTTT. The rearrangement joins TRBV30 to TRBJ1-1; the D gene is possibly TRBD1 (5 bases). CDR3 length equals 11 residues. The ends were cut back, 3 bases at V and 5 bases at J, with 7 bases in the middle. Germline V gene sequence: CDR1 GTSNPN, CDR2 SVGIG (reference sequence).